This T cell receptor (beta chain) was profiled in a study of blood T cell repertoires in COVID-19. Across the whole study: T cells, B-cell-depleted T cells, or PBMCs supplied cDNA or gDNA.

CDR1 is MGHDK, CDR2 SYGVNS, per germline. The CDR3 is 13 residues long. V shed 3 bases and J shed 6 bases, with 11 bases lying between them. The method was immunoSEQ multiplex PCR; TCRdb's version includes in-frame clones alone and lacks a portion of them. The sample shows some 180,000 clones, 79% of them seen only once. The chain uses TRBV25-1 and TRBJ1-2, with a tentative D call TRBD1 (6 bases). Sequenced sample: PBMCs or T cells enriched from blood (not recorded which). This TCR was recovered from a woman in her 70s in a cohort exposed to, infected with or recovered from COVID-19 (not recorded which). The CDR3 spells CASSEAGVNGYTF. CDR3 nucleotide sequence: TGTGCCAGCAGTGAGGCAGGGGTTAATGGCTACACCTTC.